This paragraph reports one T cell receptor beta chain. Clones were read by immunoSEQ multiplex PCR, and TCRdb kept only the in-frame ones, dropping some. Here the sample spans some 2.1 million clones, about 95% being singletons. The data are from a study of shared clonotypes between healthy human individuals. CDR1 is WNHNN and CDR2 is SYGVQD in the germline V gene (reference sequence). V gave up 3 bases and J gave up 7 bases; unmatched junction bases: 4. The CDR3 has 13 amino acids. Naive CD8 cells lacked CD45RO and underwent positive selection for CCR7, leaving out terminally differentiated effector memory CD45RA+ cells.

The chain has TRBV10-1 and TRBJ2-7; 9 bases match TRBD1. The sample taken for sequencing was naive CD8+ T cells sorted from blood. The sequence was collected from a man younger than 35 in good health. The CDR3 coding sequence is TGCGCCAGCAGTGATCCGGGGACAGGGGAGCAGTACTTC. Protein: CASSDPGTGEQYF.